A selection of T cell receptor beta chains follows, all from one sample in a study of glioma-infiltrating T cells after dendritic cell vaccination. Some clones are missing from TCRdb's copy, which holds only in-frame ones; the method was immunoSEQ multiplex PCR. The table includes about 30,000 clones, 90% to 95% detected once. The sample consisted of blood, taken before dendritic cell vaccination. The receptors come from a human donor with glioblastoma. Each CDR3 is given with its conserved first and last residue. D genes are given only for firm matches. Some rows mark clone size as missing; the rest say once, few, many or name a class of expanded clone.

d_call	v_call	cdr3_length	clone_size	j_call	cdr3_aa	cdr3_nt
NA	TRBV6-1	15	NA	TRBJ1-5	CASSTTGSSNQPQHF	TGTGCCAGCAGTACTACAGGGTCTAGCAATCAGCCCCAGCATTTT
NA	TRBV6-4	16	NA	TRBJ2-6	CASSPSGSSGANVLTF	TGTGCCAGCAGTCCGTCGGGGAGCTCTGGGGCCAACGTCCTGACTTTC
TRBD2	TRBV6-6	13	NA	TRBJ2-7	CASSASGGLEQYF	TGTGCCAGCTCGGCTAGCGGGGGTCTGGAGCAGTACTTC
NA	TRBV7-2	15	once	TRBJ1-1	CASSSSGQKNTEAFF	TGTGCCAGCAGCTCATCAGGGCAAAAGAACACTGAAGCTTTCTTT
NA	TRBV7-8	16	NA	TRBJ2-7	CASSLEGGATPYEQYF	TGTGCCAGCAGCTTAGAGGGCGGGGCGACTCCCTACGAGCAGTACTTC
NA	TRBV10-3	12	NA	TRBJ1-4	CAISERGQKLFF	TGTGCCATCAGTGAGAGAGGGCAAAAACTGTTTTTT
NA	TRBV4-1	14	NA	TRBJ1-1	CASSRDRPHTEAFF	TGCGCCAGCAGCCGCGACAGGCCCCACACTGAAGCTTTCTTT
TRBD1	TRBV5-1	13	NA	TRBJ1-1	CASIQTGGTEAFF	TGCGCCAGCATCCAGACAGGGGGGACTGAAGCTTTCTTT
TRBD1	TRBV5-1	14	NA	TRBJ1-1	CASSAMTGDGEAFF	TGCGCCAGCAGCGCCATGACAGGGGATGGCGAAGCTTTCTTT
TRBD2	TRBV7-2	15	NA	TRBJ2-3	CASSLGGGGFDTQYF	TGTGCCAGCAGCTTGGGCGGGGGGGGGTTCGATACGCAGTATTTT
TRBD1	TRBV5-4	15	once	TRBJ1-6	CASSPTGGDYVPLHF	TGTGCCAGCAGCCCGACAGGGGGCGATTATGTCCCCCTCCACTTT
TRBD2	TRBV29-1	18	NA	TRBJ2-2	CSVEEGAGGVLNTGELFF	TGCAGCGTTGAAGAAGGAGCGGGGGGAGTCTTAAACACCGGGGAGCTGTTTTTT
NA	TRBV18	16	NA	TRBJ1-2	CASSPGRNRQNYGYTF	TGTGCCAGCTCACCAGGGAGGAACAGGCAAAACTATGGCTACACCTTC
NA	TRBV27	15	NA	TRBJ1-4	CASSPTGKLGEKLFF	TGTGCCAGCAGTCCTACAGGAAAGTTGGGGGAAAAACTGTTTTTT
TRBD2	TRBV27	15	NA	TRBJ2-1	CASSPARGGINEQFF	TGTGCCAGCAGTCCCGCCCGGGGGGGCATTAATGAGCAGTTCTTC
TRBD1	TRBV6-6	14	NA	TRBJ1-6	CASSYGTDNSPLHF	TGTGCCAGCAGTTACGGGACAGATAATTCACCCCTCCACTTT
TRBD2	TRBV13	16	NA	TRBJ2-3	CASSGRLAAGADTQYF	TGTGCCAGCAGCGGAAGACTAGCGGCCGGGGCAGATACGCAGTATTTT
TRBD1	TRBV5-1	13	NA	TRBJ1-5	CASSLQGDQPQHF	TGCGCCAGCAGCTTGCAGGGGGATCAGCCCCAGCATTTT
NA	TRBV6-1	15	NA	TRBJ2-2	CASSKGGGRAGELFF	TGTGCCAGCAGTAAAGGGGGGGGCCGGGCCGGGGAGCTGTTTTTT
NA	TRBV7-8	14	NA	TRBJ1-4	CASSATGHKEKLFF	TGTGCCAGCAGCGCAACGGGACATAAGGAAAAACTGTTTTTT
TRBD1	TRBV6-1	15	NA	TRBJ2-2	CASSRQGGNTGELFF	TGTGCCAGCAGTCGACAGGGGGGGAACACCGGGGAGCTGTTTTTT
NA	TRBV19	14	NA	TRBJ2-3	CASSMDPGTDTQYF	TGTGCCAGTAGTATGGATCCGGGTACAGATACGCAGTATTTT
NA	TRBV5-1	14	NA	TRBJ1-6	CASSLEESRSPLHF	TGCGCCAGCAGCTTGGAGGAATCGAGGTCACCCCTCCACTTT
TRBD1	TRBV14	14	NA	TRBJ2-2	CASSPTGGHGELFF	TGTGCCAGCAGTCCAACAGGGGGCCACGGGGAGCTGTTTTTT
NA	TRBV18	14	NA	TRBJ2-3	CASSPRTYPDTQYF	TGTGCCAGCTCACCACGGACATACCCCGATACGCAGTATTTT
NA	TRBV7-2	16	NA	TRBJ2-5	CASSWDTSGRQETQYF	TGTGCCAGCAGCTGGGACACCTCGGGTCGTCAAGAGACCCAGTACTTC
TRBD1	TRBV2	15	NA	TRBJ1-5	CASSPRDRGKQPQHF	TGTGCCAGCAGTCCCCGGGACAGGGGTAAGCAGCCCCAGCATTTT
TRBD1	TRBV11-2	15	NA	TRBJ1-2	CASSPNTGAGYGYTF	TGTGCCAGCAGCCCCAATACAGGGGCCGGCTATGGCTACACCTTC
NA	TRBV25-1	16	NA	TRBJ2-3	CASTRGGGPSTDTQYF	TGTGCCAGCACCCGAGGAGGGGGCCCAAGCACAGATACGCAGTATTTT
TRBD1	TRBV10-3	12	NA	TRBJ1-4	CATGTGNEKLFF	TGTGCCACCGGGACAGGGAATGAAAAACTGTTTTTT
NA	TRBV6-1	13	NA	TRBJ2-7	CASSEVESTEQYF	TGTGCCAGCAGTGAAGTTGAGAGCACCGAGCAGTACTTC
TRBD1	TRBV7-9	16	few	TRBJ1-2	CASSKRDRGFGYGYTF	TGTGCCAGCAGCAAGCGAGACAGGGGATTCGGCTATGGCTACACCTTC
TRBD2	TRBV6-1	15	few	TRBJ2-5	CASSELAGGPETQYF	TGTGCCAGCAGTGAACTAGCGGGGGGGCCAGAGACCCAGTACTTC
TRBD1	TRBV5-8	14	NA	TRBJ1-2	CASSRGTAERGYTF	TGTGCCAGCAGCCGGGGGACAGCCGAGCGTGGCTACACCTTC
TRBD2	TRBV5-1	16	NA	TRBJ2-5	CASSDPTSGGFKTQYF	TGCGCCAGCAGCGACCCGACTAGCGGGGGTTTTAAGACCCAGTACTTC
TRBD1	TRBV10-1	15	NA	TRBJ1-2	CASSDPGTGNYGYTF	TGCGCCAGCAGTGACCCGGGGACAGGGAACTATGGCTACACCTTC
NA	TRBV7-8	13	once	TRBJ1-4	CASSLSLNEKLFF	TGTGCCAGCAGCTTAAGCCTTAATGAAAAACTGTTTTTT
TRBD1	TRBV28	15	once	TRBJ1-2	CASSSGARRGHGYTF	TGTGCCAGCAGTTCCGGGGCCAGGAGGGGGCATGGCTACACCTTC
TRBD1	TRBV4-1	13	NA	TRBJ2-5	CASSLTGLETQYF	TGCGCCAGCAGCCTGACAGGGTTGGAGACCCAGTACTTC
TRBD1	TRBV5-1	14	NA	TRBJ2-7	CASSLGQGRGEQYF	TGCGCCAGCAGTCTCGGACAGGGTAGGGGCGAGCAGTACTTC
NA	TRBV7-9	15	NA	TRBJ2-5	CASSLVPRGRETQYF	TGTGCCAGCAGCTTAGTGCCCAGGGGTCGGGAGACCCAGTACTTC
TRBD2	TRBV2	15	NA	TRBJ2-7	CASSSAGISIGEQYF	TGTGCCAGCAGTTCAGCGGGGATCTCGATCGGCGAGCAGTACTTC
TRBD2	TRBV7-2	16	NA	TRBJ2-2	CASSPNRGANTGELFF	TGTGCCAGCAGCCCAAATCGGGGGGCGAACACCGGGGAGCTGTTTTTT
TRBD1	TRBV19	15	once	TRBJ1-1	CASSSRTGESGEAFF	TGTGCCAGTAGTTCACGAACAGGGGAGAGTGGTGAAGCTTTCTTT
NA	TRBV6-6	11	once	TRBJ1-6	CASSSTDSRTF	TGTGCCAGCAGCTCTACGGACAGTCGAACTTTT
TRBD1	TRBV5-6	14	NA	TRBJ2-7	CASSLGQGSYEQYF	TGTGCCAGCAGCTTGGGACAGGGCTCCTACGAGCAGTACTTC
TRBD1	TRBV5-5	13	NA	TRBJ1-2	CASRRDRVEGYTF	TGTGCCAGCAGACGCGACAGGGTTGAAGGCTACACCTTC
NA	TRBV6-5	14	NA	TRBJ1-2	CASRLNTDRGGYTF	TGTGCCAGCAGACTGAATACGGATCGGGGGGGCTACACCTTC
NA	TRBV6-1	12	NA	TRBJ2-1	CASRNTYNEQFF	TGTGCCAGCAGAAACACGTACAATGAGCAGTTCTTC
TRBD1	TRBV7-6	16	few	TRBJ2-7	CASSWGPGQGSYEQYF	TGTGCCAGCAGCTGGGGACCGGGACAGGGGTCCTACGAGCAGTACTTC
TRBD1	TRBV30	14	NA	TRBJ1-5	CAWSGQHSNQPQHF	TGTGCCTGGTCGGGACAGCATAGCAATCAGCCCCAGCATTTT